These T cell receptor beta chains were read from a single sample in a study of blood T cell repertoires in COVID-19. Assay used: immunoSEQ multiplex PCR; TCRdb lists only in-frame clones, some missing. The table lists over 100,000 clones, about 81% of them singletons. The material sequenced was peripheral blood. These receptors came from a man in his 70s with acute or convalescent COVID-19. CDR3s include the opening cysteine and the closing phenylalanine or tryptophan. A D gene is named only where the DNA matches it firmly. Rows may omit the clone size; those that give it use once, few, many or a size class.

CASTPSSYNEQFF | - | - | TRBV5-1
CASSYSLLGNTIYF | few | - | TRBV6-5
CASRPGTGLGGNTIYF | - | TRBD1 | TRBV2
CASSSRTGDYGYTF | - | TRBD1 | TRBV6-6
CASRTGTSLPEGQFF | - | TRBD2 | TRBV2
CASSQGQGGHNEQFF | - | - | TRBV4-2
CASSPTGGNYGYTF | - | TRBD1 | TRBV28
CAWSVRGTTQETQYF | - | - | TRBV30
CASNNFGFYGYTF | - | - | TRBV6-5
CASSAEMPLGNTIYF | - | - | TRBV9
CASSEAPTSGRAGELFF | - | TRBD2 | TRBV6-1
CASSRGHNYGYTF | few | - | TRBV12-3/TRBV12-4
CASGAGQGSDTQYF | - | TRBD1 | TRBV12-5
CASSQAGMKTGELFF | - | - | TRBV4-2
CASSRQLGNDQPQHF | - | - | TRBV27
CASSDLGGANTEAFF | - | - | TRBV11-2
CASSGTGGTGELFF | - | TRBD1 | TRBV19
CASSQGGGNQPQHF | few | TRBD1 | TRBV5-1
CAVPEQGTNQPQHF | - | TRBD1 | TRBV7-9
CASSLLPVGPYEQYF | - | - | TRBV5-1
CASSVRGAYGYTF | - | - | TRBV7-9
CASSVDGGGAVNEQFF | few | TRBD2 | TRBV9
CASSVDRGPGNTIYF | - | TRBD1 | TRBV2
CASSQALLGGQRSYEQYF | - | - | TRBV3-1/TRBV3-2
CASSGGRGNTEAFF | - | - | TRBV5-1
CASRPGGGGTQPQHF | - | - | TRBV19
CASSWRGRREETQYF | - | - | TRBV6-5
CASSPLGGDEQYF | - | TRBD2 | TRBV18
CASSPPSAAGGSEQYF | - | TRBD2 | TRBV7-2
CASSVGGSGSNTEQFF | - | TRBD2 | TRBV9
CAWRAAGFWTGNTIYF | - | - | TRBV30
CASSAGGSGNTIYF | - | TRBD1 | TRBV28
CASSGRRISPLHF | - | - | TRBV2
CAWSAGQGDQPQHF | - | TRBD1 | TRBV30
CASSQDFLRGVNQPQHF | few | TRBD1 | TRBV4-1
CASSIRTSGISSYNEQFF | - | TRBD2 | TRBV19
CASSQDGTGISNQPQHF | - | TRBD1 | TRBV4-1
CASREGAGANVLTF | - | - | TRBV6-5
CASSPLQAVSGNTIYF | - | - | TRBV28
CASSLWGIDRAYEQYF | few | TRBD1 | TRBV28
CASSAQTGNAYGYTF | few | TRBD1 | TRBV2
CASSQGGVGETQYF | few | - | TRBV4-1
CASSLLLGPTNTGELFF | - | - | TRBV19
CASSVEGAVSGNTIYF | - | TRBD1 | TRBV9
CASSELVASGALDEQYF | - | TRBD2 | TRBV2
CASSYSAGRRETQYF | - | - | TRBV6-5
CASSQGVVAGDYTQYF | - | TRBD2 | TRBV4-2
CASSLEGGGYEQYF | - | - | TRBV7-2
CASSPSTGTGTRAEAFF | - | TRBD1 | TRBV28
CASVAVGGNQPQHF | - | - | TRBV2
CASSGQGPRNQPQHF | - | TRBD1 | TRBV2
CSVRSAGGNTEAFF | - | - | TRBV29-1
CAWSAWDSRLYGYTF | - | TRBD1 | TRBV30
CAWSGQGDQPQHF | - | TRBD1 | TRBV30
CASSRQEANNSPLHF | - | - | TRBV19